This T cell receptor (beta chain) emerged from a study of blood T cell repertoires in COVID-19 (dated by TCRdb to 2018 to 2021). The study in broad terms: The collaborator samples originated in the United States, Italy and Spain and spanned the acute and convalescent phases of COVID-19. The material from the prospective study consisted of cDNA or gDNA derived from T cells, B-cell-depleted T cells, or PBMCs. Deeply sampled blood TCRbeta repertoires from subjects exposed to, actively infected with, or recovered from COVID-19 were included in the dataset. The repertoires were released in a freely available public database meant as a resource for research on the immune response to SARS-CoV-2. Samples were obtained from the ongoing ImmuneRACE study (first 160 participants) and from about 1,300 subjects provided by 6 global collaborators. The sample metadata nearly always contained a de-identified subject ID, COVID-19 status, age in years and sex. Where HLA class I and class II types were available, the types were taken from metadata supplied by the sample provider, not from assay-based typing.

Study-wide findings and limitations: How much clinical and demographic metadata was included differed by source and by participant, and the metadata was provided uncurated.

This clone was found a few times. Its specific antigen is unknown. Base qualities are not recorded, but no much larger clone differs from it by a single base. Participants in the prospective study were enrolled through a virtual design, were aged about 18 to 89 years, and lived in roughly 24 United States geographic areas. Cohort assignment in the prospective study relied on participant-reported clinical history from a screening survey and a study questionnaire. Exposed participants were defined as having been in contact with someone with a PCR-confirmed or clinician-diagnosed COVID-19 case within 2 weeks of study entry. Each participant in the prospective study had whole blood, serum and a nasopharyngeal or oropharyngeal swab collected by mobile phlebotomists. Participants in the prospective study had the option to provide additional blood draws and questionnaires over a roughly two-month period. Prospective study blood samples were shipped either frozen or at room temperature before DNA extraction.

TCRbeta CDR3 regions were amplified from genomic DNA by means of the immunoSEQ Assay, a bias-controlled multiplex PCR. In the paper's pipeline: Nucleated cell counts per sample were estimated from amplification of reference gene primers within the assay. To quantify the absolute abundance of each unique TCRbeta CDR3 rearrangement, sequence reads were collapsed and filtered. For each sample, productive Simpson clonality was calculated as the square root of Simpson's diversity index over productive rearrangements. The immuneACCESS repertoire file appears here via TCRdb, limited to in-frame rearrangements. These files lack a portion of the clones; in checked studies, under half of the deficit traces to unresolved V genes, and the cause of the others is not known. V and J calls and clone size follow that table, whereas D and trimming were derived from the DNA. Counted in this sample were around 250,000 clones; approximately 78% of them appeared once. The ten largest make up roughly 5.3% of the sample.

The TCR sequence derives from a man aged 35-49 years who had been exposed to COVID-19. The sequencing input was PBMCs or T cells enriched from blood (not recorded which).

CDR3 reads: CASSPGLNEKLFF. Here is the DNA: TGTGCCAGCAGCCCCGGACTTAATGAAAAACTGTTTTTT. The sequence is built from TRBV11-2 and TRBJ1-4, with no confidently assigned D gene. Relative to germline, V is 5 bases shorter and J is 4 bases shorter, with 8 bases between their ends. Its CDR3 holds 13 amino acids, cysteine through phenylalanine. Only CDR3 DNA remains: 39 bases, in frame from the first base. CDR1 and CDR2 (SGHAT, FQNNGV) derive from the germline V gene.